This entry concerns a single T cell receptor beta chain. Indicated treatment: 15 to 20 received Ad26.COV2.S at low or high dose, single or two shots; several received placebo; per-sample allocation not given. Collection of samples fell on day 63 after the first vaccine or placebo injection. The data derive from a study of Ad26.COV2.S vaccination and SARS-CoV-2 variants. Study as a whole: Dosing was one shot or two shots 56 days apart.

Repertoires were generated with immunoSEQ multiplex PCR, while TCRdb's copy carries only in-frame clones and drops some. The sample has around 400,000 clones, 90% seen once. The receptor comes from a person between 18 and 65 years old who received the Ad26.COV2.S COVID-19 vaccine or a placebo. The source was peripheral blood, collected in a trial of Ad26.COV2.S vaccine versus placebo.

The CDR3 spells CASSVSGGSTEAFF. For the CDR3, the DNA is TGTGCCAGCAGCGTTTCAGGGGGAAGTACTGAAGCTTTCTTT. V and J are TRBV9 and TRBJ1-1; 7 bases match TRBD1. From germline, CDR1 is SGDLS and CDR2 YYNGEE. The CDR3 extends over 14 amino acids. V lost 2 bases, J lost 5 bases, and 6 bases stayed unmatched.